Listed here is a single TCR beta chain. What it binds is not known. The sample belongs to a study of identical twins. Study-level results: Memory repertoires lacked the insertion deficit that abundant cord blood beta clonotypes showed. Twins shared beta out-of-frame sequences in excess, but this excess was weaker.

TCRdb reanalysed the 5' RACE reads using MiXCR and keeps one entry per CDR3 protein. The repertoire includes approximately 210,000 distinct CDR3 sequences, about a sixth of them detected once, and roughly two fifths sits in the top ten. Germline V gene sequence: CDR1 SGDLS, CDR2 YYNGEE. This CDR3 spans 17 amino acids. V shed 0 bases and J 5 bases; nucleotides not matched to a gene: 12. The same specimen was also included in a second study, on T cells expressing NK-cell markers.

The chain recombines TRBV9 with TRBJ2-5; 8 positions match TRBD2. The origin of this receptor is a woman under 30 in good health. The material sequenced was CD8+ T cells sorted from blood. CDR3 sequence (DNA): TGTGCCAGCAGCGTAGGTCGTTTCTGGCCGGGGGGGGAGACCCAGTACTTC. Residues: CASSVGRFWPGGETQYF.